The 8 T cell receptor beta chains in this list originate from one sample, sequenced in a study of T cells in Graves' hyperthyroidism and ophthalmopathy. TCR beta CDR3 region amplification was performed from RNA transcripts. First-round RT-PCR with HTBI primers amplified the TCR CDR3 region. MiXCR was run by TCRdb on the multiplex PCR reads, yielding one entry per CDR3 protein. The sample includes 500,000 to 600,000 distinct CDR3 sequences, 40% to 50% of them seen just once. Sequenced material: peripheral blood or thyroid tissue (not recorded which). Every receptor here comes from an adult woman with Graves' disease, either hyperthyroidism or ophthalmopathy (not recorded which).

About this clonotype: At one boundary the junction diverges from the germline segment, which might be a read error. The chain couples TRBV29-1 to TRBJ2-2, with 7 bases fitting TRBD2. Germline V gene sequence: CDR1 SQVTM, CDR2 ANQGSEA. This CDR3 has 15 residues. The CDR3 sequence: CSVEDLAEGTGELFF. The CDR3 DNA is TGCAGCGTGGAAGATCTAGCGGAGGGGACCGGGGAGCTGTTTTTT.

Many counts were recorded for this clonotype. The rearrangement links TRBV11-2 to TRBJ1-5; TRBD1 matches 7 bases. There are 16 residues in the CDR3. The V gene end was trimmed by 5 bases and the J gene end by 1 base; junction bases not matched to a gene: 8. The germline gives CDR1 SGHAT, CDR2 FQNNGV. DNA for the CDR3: TGTGCCAGCAGCCCCGGACAGGCGTTGAGCAATCAGCCCCAGCATTTT. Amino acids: CASSPGQALSNQPQHF.

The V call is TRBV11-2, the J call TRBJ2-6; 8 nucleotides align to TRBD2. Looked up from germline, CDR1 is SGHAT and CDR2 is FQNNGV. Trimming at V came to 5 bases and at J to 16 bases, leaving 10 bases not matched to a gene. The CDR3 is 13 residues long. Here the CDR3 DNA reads TGTGCCAGCAGCCGCTACGGGGGGGTGACTCTGACTTTC. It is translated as CASSRYGGVTLTF.

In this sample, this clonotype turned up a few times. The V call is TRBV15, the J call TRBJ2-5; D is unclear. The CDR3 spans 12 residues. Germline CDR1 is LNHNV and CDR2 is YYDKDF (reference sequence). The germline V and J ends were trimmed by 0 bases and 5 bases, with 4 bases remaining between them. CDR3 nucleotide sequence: TGTGCCACCAGCAGAGATCAGGAGACCCAGTACTTC. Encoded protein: CATSRDQETQYF.

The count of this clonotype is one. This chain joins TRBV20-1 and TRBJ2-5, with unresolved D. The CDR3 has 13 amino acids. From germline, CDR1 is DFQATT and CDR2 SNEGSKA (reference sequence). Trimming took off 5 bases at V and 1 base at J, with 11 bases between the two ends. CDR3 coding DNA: TGCAGTGCTCAACGGACCCGCCAAGAGACCCAGTACTTC. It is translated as CSAQRTRQETQYF.

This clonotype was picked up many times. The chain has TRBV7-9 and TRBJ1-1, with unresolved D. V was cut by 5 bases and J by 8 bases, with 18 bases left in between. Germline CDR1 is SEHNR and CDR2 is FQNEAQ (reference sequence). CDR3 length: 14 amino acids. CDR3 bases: TGTGCCAGCAGCCCCCTCCACCGGGCCCCGGAAGCTTTCTTT. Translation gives CASSPLHRAPEAFF.

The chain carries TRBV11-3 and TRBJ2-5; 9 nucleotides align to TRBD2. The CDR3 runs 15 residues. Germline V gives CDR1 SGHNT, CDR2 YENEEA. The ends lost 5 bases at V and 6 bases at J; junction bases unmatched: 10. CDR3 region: CASSPLIAGGQTQYF. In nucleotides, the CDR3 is TGTGCCAGCAGCCCCCTAATCGCGGGGGGGCAGACCCAGTACTTC.

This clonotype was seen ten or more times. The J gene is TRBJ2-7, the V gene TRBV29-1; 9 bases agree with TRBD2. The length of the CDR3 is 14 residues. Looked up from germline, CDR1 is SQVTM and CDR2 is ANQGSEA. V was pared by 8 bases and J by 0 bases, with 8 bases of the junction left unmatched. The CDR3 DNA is TGCAGCCCCGGCCGACTAGCGGACTCCTACGAGCAGTACTTC. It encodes CSPGRLADSYEQYF.